Below are 15 T cell receptor beta chains sequenced from a single sample in a study of blood T cell repertoires in COVID-19. This table comes from immunoSEQ multiplex PCR, and its TCRdb copy is limited to in-frame clones, with some not included. The sample has some 300,000 clones, around 90% seen once; the top ten hold under 1.1%. Sequenced material: peripheral blood. The source is a woman in her thirties or forties with COVID-19, enrolled during active disease.

The V gene is TRBV7-2, the J gene TRBJ1-1, with 9 nucleotides matching TRBD1. CDR3 length: 13 amino acids. The V gene end was trimmed by 4 bases and the J gene end by 9 bases; junction bases not matched to a gene: 6. Germline CDR1 is SGHTA and CDR2 is FQGNSA. In DNA form, the CDR3 reads TGTGCCAGCAGCTCTCGGGACAGGGTTCAAGCTTTCTTT. Translation: CASSSRDRVQAFF.

The chain recombines TRBV5-1 with TRBJ1-1; the D gene is possibly TRBD1 (5 bases). Germline V gene lookup returns CDR1 SGHRS and CDR2 YFSETQ. V was shortened by 4 bases and J by 4 bases, with 14 bases between the two germline ends. This CDR3 spans 14 amino acids. The CDR3 DNA sequence: TGCGCCAGCAGCCCCCAAGACAGCACCACTGAAGCTTTCTTT. It encodes CASSPQDSTTEAFF. Full variable domain (missing parts from reference TRBV5-1 and TRBJ1-1): KAGVTQTPRYLIKTRGQQVTLSCSPISGHRSVSWYQQTPGQGLQFLFEYFSETQRNKGNFPGRFSGRQFSNSRSEMNVSTLELGDSALYLCASSPQDSTTEAFFGQGTRLTVV.

In DNA form, the CDR3 reads TGTGCCAGCAGTTTAGGACTAGCGGGAGGTAATGAGCAGTTCTTC. Translating it yields CASSLGLAGGNEQFF. This chain uses TRBV28 with TRBJ2-1, with 14 bases that match TRBD2. The CDR3 is 15 residues long. CDR1 is MDHEN, CDR2 SYDVKM, per germline. V trimming: 2 bases; J trimming: 7 bases; junction bases outside the gene matches: 1. The full variable domain, with the rest looked up from reference TRBV28 and TRBJ2-1, is DVKVTQSSRYLVKRTGEKVFLECVQDMDHENMFWYRQDPGLGLRLIYFSYDVKMKEKGDIPEGYSVSREKKERFSLILESASTNQTSMYLCASSLGLAGGNEQFFGPGTRLTVL.

The chain recombines TRBV9 with TRBJ2-7; 7 bases are shared with TRBD2. The CDR3 runs to 14 residues. Trimming took 3 bases from V and 1 from J; bases not matched to a gene: 4. Germline CDR1 and CDR2: SGDLS and YYNGEE. CDR3 sequence (DNA): TGTGCCAGCAGCGGGACTAGTAGATCCTACGAGCAGTACTTC. Translating it yields CASSGTSRSYEQYF.

CDR3 residues: CASSRGNEQYF. The DNA of the CDR3 is TGTGCCAGCAGCCGCGGCAACGAGCAGTACTTC. The V call is TRBV7-8, the J call TRBJ2-7; no definite D call. Germline-derived CDR1 and CDR2 are SGHVS and FQNEAQ. The CDR3 extends over 11 amino acids. Trimming shortened V by 5 bases and J by 5 bases, and 7 bases separated the two germline ends.

The chain has TRBV7-3 and TRBJ1-1, with TRBD1 as a possible D gene (5 bases). The CDR3 is 13 amino acids. The V gene lost 4 bases and the J gene lost 3 bases, with 9 bases spanning the gap. Germline V CDR1 and CDR2: SGHTA, FQGTGA. The CDR3 is CASSWRGDTEAFF. CDR3 coding DNA: TGTGCCAGCAGCTGGAGGGGAGACACTGAAGCTTTCTTT.

The chain links TRBV19 to TRBJ2-5; D is perhaps TRBD2 (6 bases). The CDR3 has 16 residues. Trimming stripped 3 bases from V and 0 bases from J, with 14 bases between. CDR1 LNHDA and CDR2 SQIVND come from the germline V gene (reference sequence). In DNA, the CDR3 is TGTGCCAGTAGTATCCTTGGCGGGGCATACCAAGAGACCCAGTACTTC. Translation: CASSILGGAYQETQYF.

The chain employs TRBV30 and TRBJ1-5; D is unresolved. Per germline, CDR1 GTSNPN and CDR2 SVGIG (reference sequence). The CDR3 spans 14 residues. V lost 2 bases and J lost 6, with 14 bases in between. Here the CDR3 reads CAWSLGLDGQPQHF. CDR3 nucleotide sequence: TGTGCCTGGAGTCTTGGCCTAGATGGTCAGCCCCAGCATTTT.

In DNA form, the CDR3 reads TGTGCCAGCAGCTTGGCTGGGGGGGGCTACGAGCAGTACTTC. Its protein product is CASSLAGGGYEQYF. The genes are TRBV5-4 and TRBJ2-7; 7 bases agree with TRBD2. The length of the CDR3 is 14 residues. V lost 0 bases to trimming and J lost 3 bases; unmatched junction nucleotides: 3. From germline, CDR1 is SGHNT and CDR2 YYREEE (reference sequence). Drawing the rest from reference TRBV5-4 and TRBJ2-7, the complete variable domain is ETGVTQSPTHLIKTRGQQVTLRCSSQSGHNTVSWYQQALGQGPQFIFQYYREEENGRGNFPPRFSGLQFPNYSSELNVNALELDDSALYLCASSLAGGGYEQYFGPGTRLTVT.

The genes are TRBV30 and TRBJ2-1, with TRBD2 matching 12 bases. V shed 6 bases, J shed 6 bases, and the junction held 9 bases outside the gene matches. The germline gives CDR1 GTSNPN, CDR2 SVGIG (reference sequence). This CDR3 region has 15 residues. The CDR3 region is CACPSSGGAGNEQFF. CDR3 coding DNA: TGTGCCTGCCCCTCTAGCGGGGGGGCAGGCAATGAGCAGTTCTTC.

The sample holds one count of this clone. The chain employs TRBV15 and TRBJ2-1; 7 positions agree with TRBD1. V lost 6 bases and J lost 4; bases outside the gene matches: 6. Germline-derived CDR1 and CDR2 are LNHNV and YYDKDF (reference sequence). The CDR3 has 14 amino acids. The CDR3 DNA reads TGTGCCACCAGTTCGACAGGGCGTTACAATGAGCAGTTCTTC. Translation gives CATSSTGRYNEQFF.

V and J are TRBV11-2 and TRBJ2-3; 12 bases fit TRBD2. V shed 5 bases and J 3 bases; nucleotides not matched to a gene: 6. This CDR3 comprises 16 residues. CDR1 is SGHAT, CDR2 FQNNGV, per germline. CDR3 nucleotide sequence: TGTGCCAGCAGCAGTGGGACTAGCGGGTTGACAGATACGCAGTATTTT. The encoded protein is CASSSGTSGLTDTQYF.

The chain is built from TRBV10-3 and TRBJ2-7; D remains ambiguous. Germline V CDR1 and CDR2: ENHRY, SYGVKD. V shed 4 bases and J shed 3 bases, with 4 bases lying between them. This CDR3 is built from 11 residues. CDR3 DNA: TGTGCCATCAGTGTAGACTACGAGCAGTACTTC. Protein product: CAISVDYEQYF.

The chain has TRBV2 and TRBJ1-2; 7 bases are shared with TRBD1. From germline, CDR1 is SNHLY and CDR2 FYNNEI. The CDR3 sequence is 13 residues long. Germline trimming cut 7 bases from V and 4 bases from J; bases unmatched to any gene: 6. The CDR3 DNA follows: TGTGCCAGCAAACAAGGGGGCGGCTATGGCTACACCTTC. Translated: CASKQGGGYGYTF.

The DNA for the CDR3 is TGTGCCAGCAGCCCGCGGCCAGGGTTATCACATGGCTACACCTTC. Translating gives CASSPRPGLSHGYTF. The chain has TRBV7-2 and TRBJ1-2, with D tentatively TRBD1 (5 bases). The germline V gene has CDR1 SGHTA and CDR2 FQGNSA. The CDR3 loop spans 15 amino acids. Deletions cut 5 bases from V and 6 bases from J, with 19 bases between. Supplemented by reference TRBV7-2 and TRBJ1-2, the full variable domain reads GAGVSQSPSNKVTEKGKDVELRCDPISGHTALYWYRQSLGQGLEFLIYFQGNSAPDKSGLPSDRFSAERTGGSVSTLTIQRTQQEDSAVYLCASSPRPGLSHGYTFGSGTRLTVV.